The 26 T cell receptor beta chains listed next were all sequenced from one sample in a study of blood T cell repertoires in COVID-19. The table came from immunoSEQ multiplex PCR; TCRdb's copy has only in-frame clones and leaves some out. The data show around 50,000 clones, with 91% seen just once and approximately 6.4% held by the top ten. Material: peripheral blood. Receptor source: a man between 65 and 79 years old with active COVID-19.

The V and J genes are TRBV5-1 and TRBJ2-3, with D uncertain. This CDR3 comprises 15 residues. The germline CDR1 and CDR2 sequences are SGHRS and YFSETQ. The ends were cut back, 0 bases at V and 5 bases at J, with 13 bases in the middle. The CDR3 spells CASSLGARSGDTQYF. The CDR3 DNA reads TGCGCCAGCAGCTTGGGGGCTCGCTCTGGAGATACGCAGTATTTT.

This clone was seen once. This chain connects TRBV2 to TRBJ1-6, with a possible D match to TRBD1 (6 bases). Germline V gene sequence: CDR1 SNHLY, CDR2 FYNNEI. The CDR3 is 13 amino acids. V lost 7 bases and J lost 7, with 11 bases in between. DNA of the CDR3: TGTGCCAGCATGAGGGGGTGGAATTCACCCCTCCACTTT. Translated, it gives CASMRGWNSPLHF.

The V and J genes are TRBV7-6 and TRBJ1-4, with 8 bases lining up with TRBD1. Trimming cost V 5 bases and J 5 bases; bases outside gene matches: 10. CDR1 is SGHVS, CDR2 FNYEAQ, per germline. The CDR3 contains 16 residues. The CDR3 region is CASSPRVDRANEKLFF. The CDR3 DNA follows: TGTGCCAGCAGCCCCAGGGTGGACAGGGCGAATGAAAAACTGTTTTTT. Looking up the rest from reference TRBV7-6 and TRBJ1-4 gives the full variable domain: GAGVSQSPRYKVTKRGQDVALRCDPISGHVSLYWYRQALGQGPEFLTYFNYEAQQDKSGLPNDRFSAERPEGSISTLTIQRTEQRDSAMYRCASSPRVDRANEKLFFGSGTQLSVL.

CDR3 in amino acids: CASSSGTGYDSPLHF. CDR3 DNA: TGTGCCAGTAGTTCCGGGACAGGGTATGATTCACCCCTCCACTTT. The J gene is TRBJ1-6, the V gene TRBV19; 9 positions agree with TRBD1. CDR1 is LNHDA, CDR2 SQIVND, per germline (reference sequence). V lost 5 bases to trimming and J lost 8 bases; unmatched junction nucleotides: 7. The CDR3 is 15 amino acids. The full variable domain, its missing parts supplied by reference TRBV19 and TRBJ1-6, is DGGITQSPKYLFRKEGQNVTLSCEQNLNHDAMYWYRQDPGQGLRLIYYSQIVNDFQKGDIAEGYSVSREKKESFPLTVTSAQKNPTAFYLCASSSGTGYDSPLHFGNGTRLTVT.

This chain uses TRBV6-6 with TRBJ1-2, with D perhaps matching TRBD1 (6 bases). Deletions cut 0 bases from V and 0 bases from J, with 11 bases between. CDR1 and CDR2 (germline): MNHNY, SVGAGI (reference sequence). This CDR3 is built from 16 residues. CDR3 DNA: TGTGCCAGCAGTTACTCAGGACAGCAACCTAACTATGGCTACACCTTC. Translating gives CASSYSGQQPNYGYTF.

This clone was detected once. J is TRBJ2-7 and V is TRBV6-6, with TRBD2 matching over 8 bases. The germline gives CDR1 MNHNY, CDR2 SVGAGI (reference sequence). The CDR3 contains 14 residues. The V and J ends lost 4 bases and 2 bases, in that order; junction bases with no gene match: 4. DNA of the CDR3: TGTGCCAGCAGTTCCACCGGGGGGGCCTACGAGCAGTACTTC. Translating gives CASSSTGGAYEQYF.

The gene calls are TRBV21-1 and TRBJ1-3. TRBV21-1 is deemed a pseudogene. CDR3 size: 16 residues. The CDR3 region has the DNA TGTGCCAGCATCGGGTCTGACCGGGGGTCTGGAAACACCATATATTTT. This encodes CASIGSDRGSGNTIYF.

This chain links TRBV19 with TRBJ1-2, with TRBD1 identical over 8 bases. The junction had 10 bases not matched to a gene; V was cut back by 4 bases and J by 6 bases. The CDR3 sequence is 15 residues long. Germline loops: CDR1 LNHDA, CDR2 SQIVND (reference sequence). As DNA, the CDR3 is TGTGCCAGTAGTACTCCCAGGACAGGGACCAATGGCTACACCTTC. Its protein product is CASSTPRTGTNGYTF.

This chain joins TRBV29-1 and TRBJ2-5, with D possibly being TRBD2 (6 bases). V was trimmed by 7 bases and J by 2 bases, leaving 17 bases between them. The CDR3 is made up of 14 amino acids. Germline CDR1 is SQVTM and CDR2 is ANQGSEA. The CDR3 DNA follows: TGCAGCGGGCTGAGGAGGGGCGGACAAGAGACCCAGTACTTC. It yields the protein CSGLRRGGQETQYF.

This sequence joins TRBV7-2 and TRBJ2-2, with 13 bases lining up with TRBD2. V shed 5 bases, J shed 9 bases, and the junction held 6 bases outside the gene matches. Germline V gives CDR1 SGHTA, CDR2 FQGNSA. This CDR3 comprises 15 residues. This chain's CDR3 is CASSLWTSGGRELFF. CDR3 DNA sequence: TGTGCCAGCAGCCTCTGGACTAGCGGGGGAAGGGAGCTGTTTTTT.

The rearrangement links TRBV28 to TRBJ1-1, with 7 bases identical to TRBD1. The CDR3 has 18 residues. CDR1 is MDHEN, CDR2 SYDVKM, per germline. Germline trimming cut 2 bases from V and 3 bases from J; bases unmatched to any gene: 15. DNA for the CDR3: TGTGCCAGCAGTTTAGCCCAGGGGGTAATTAGGGCGGACACTGAAGCTTTCTTT. This translates into CASSLAQGVIRADTEAFF.

The genes are TRBV4-1 and TRBJ1-5; 7 bases match TRBD1. This CDR3 spans 19 amino acids. Germline V gene sequence: CDR1 MGHRA, CDR2 YSYEKL. The ends lost 0 bases at V and 0 bases at J; junction bases unmatched: 11. The CDR3, as DNA: TGCGCCAGCAGCCAAGAAAGGTGGGACAGACCCCTTAGCAATCAGCCCCAGCATTTT. The encoded protein is CASSQERWDRPLSNQPQHF.

To note about this clone: Additional DNA sequences in this sample encode the identical CDR3. The genes are TRBV10-3 and TRBJ2-2; D possibly corresponds to TRBD1 (6 bases). The germline V and J ends were trimmed by 3 bases and 2 bases, with 10 bases remaining between them. From germline, CDR1 is ENHRY and CDR2 SYGVKD. The CDR3 contains 15 residues. The CDR3 DNA reads TGTGCCATCAGTGAAGGACAGACAAACACCGGGGAGCTGTTTTTT. This translates into CAISEGQTNTGELFF.

The gene calls are TRBV6-5 and TRBJ1-1; D is unclear. The CDR3 covers 14 residues. Germline lookup yields CDR1 MNHEY and CDR2 SVGAGI. Trimming shortened V by 0 bases and J by 3 bases, and 8 bases separated the two germline ends. The CDR3 protein is CASSYSAGHTEAFF. CDR3 in DNA: TGTGCCAGCAGTTACTCGGCAGGTCACACTGAAGCTTTCTTT.

The chain employs TRBV21-1 and TRBJ2-7; the D call TRBD1 from the table was never checked on the DNA. TRBV21-1 is described as a pseudogene. The CDR3 runs to 12 residues. This chain's CDR3 is CASSQHSYEQYF. CDR3 bases: TGTGCCAGCAGCCAACATTCCTACGAGCAGTACTTC.

J is TRBJ2-2 and V is TRBV6-5; D unresolved. Germline V gene sequence: CDR1 MNHEY, CDR2 SVGAGI. CDR3 length: 16 amino acids. V lost 4 bases, J lost 8 bases, and 20 bases lay in between. This chain's CDR3 is CASSLAPNAPFGELFF. For the CDR3, the DNA is TGTGCCAGCAGTTTGGCCCCGAACGCTCCGTTTGGGGAGCTGTTTTTT.

This rearrangement joins TRBV11-2 to TRBJ1-6; TRBD1 aligns across 9 bases. Germline-derived CDR1 and CDR2 are SGHAT and FQNNGV. V was clipped by 6 bases and J by 9 bases; unmatched bases: 6. The CDR3 spans 14 residues. Written as DNA, the CDR3 is TGTGCCAGCAGGGAACAGGGGGCTAGTTCACCCCTCCACTTT. This encodes CASREQGASSPLHF.

CDR3 sequence: CASSAQGGFYGYTF. The DNA for the CDR3 is TGTGCCAGTAGTGCACAGGGGGGGTTCTATGGCTACACCTTC. The chain employs TRBV19 and TRBJ1-2, with 8 bases that match TRBD1. CDR1 and CDR2 from the germline V gene are LNHDA and SQIVND (reference sequence). V was clipped by 5 bases and J by 4 bases; unmatched bases: 6. CDR3 size: 14 residues.

The chain has TRBV20-1 and TRBJ2-3, with TRBD2 matching over 8 bases. The V and J ends lost 3 bases and 2 bases, in that order; junction bases with no gene match: 10. Germline V gene lookup returns CDR1 DFQATT and CDR2 SNEGSKA (reference sequence). This CDR3 comprises 16 residues. The CDR3 sequence is CSASARSGGNTDTQYF. As DNA, the CDR3 is TGCAGTGCTAGTGCTAGAAGCGGGGGAAACACAGATACGCAGTATTTT.

V usage is TRBV7-2 and J usage is TRBJ1-4; 8 nucleotides line up with TRBD1. V dropped 5 bases and J dropped 8; count of bases not matched to a gene: 10. Germline V gene lookup returns CDR1 SGHTA and CDR2 FQGNSA. This CDR3 has 15 residues. The chain's CDR3 is CASSLKTGAGEKLFF. CDR3 sequence (DNA): TGTGCCAGCAGCCTCAAGACAGGGGCGGGGGAAAAACTGTTTTTT.

The J gene is TRBJ1-1, the V gene TRBV4-2; no clear D gene. CDR1 is LGHNA, CDR2 YNFKEQ, per germline. The V gene lost 1 base and the J gene lost 1 base, with 10 bases spanning the gap. The CDR3 sequence is 15 residues long. CDR3 loop: CASSQVLRSNTEAFF. Written as DNA, the CDR3 is TGTGCCAGCAGCCAAGTTCTCAGATCGAACACTGAAGCTTTCTTT.

This rearrangement joins TRBV28 to TRBJ2-1; the D gene is possibly TRBD2 (7 bases). Between the trimmed V and J ends, which lost 5 bases and 3 bases, there was a span of 17 bases. The CDR3 is 16 residues long. Germline V gene lookup returns CDR1 MDHEN and CDR2 SYDVKM. CDR3 nucleotide sequence: TGTGCCAGCAGTACTAGGGCGGGGGCCCACTACAATGAGCAGTTCTTC. Residues: CASSTRAGAHYNEQFF.

V and J are TRBV6-5 and TRBJ2-5; D possibly corresponds to TRBD2 (5 bases). This CDR3 is built from 12 residues. Trimming took off 7 bases at V and 7 bases at J, with 13 bases between the two ends. Germline V gene sequence: CDR1 MNHEY, CDR2 SVGAGI. The chain's CDR3 is CASKDPRGTQYF. In DNA form, the CDR3 reads TGTGCCAGCAAGGATCCCCGGGGGACCCAGTACTTC.

This clone qualifies as medium-sized (0.01 to 0.1%). The rearrangement joins TRBV5-5 to TRBJ1-2; no definite D call. The CDR3 length is 12 residues. V shed 4 bases and J shed 4 bases, with 8 bases lying between them. Germline V gene sequence: CDR1 SGHKS, CDR2 YYEKEE (reference sequence). The CDR3 sequence: CASSPEVYGYTF. CDR3 coding DNA: TGTGCCAGCAGCCCGGAGGTCTATGGCTACACCTTC.

As concerns this clone: The junction and the germline gene differ at one end; a read error may be behind it. V and J are TRBV4-1 and TRBJ2-2; the D is unclear. The CDR3 has 15 amino acids. CDR1 and CDR2 (germline): MGHRA, YSYEKL. CDR3 protein: CASSKEVGFTGELFF. In DNA form, the CDR3 reads TGCGCCAGCAGCAAAGAAGTCGGGTTCACCGGGGAGCTGTTTTTT.

V and J are TRBV6-5 and TRBJ2-3; 10 positions match TRBD1. This CDR3 comprises 15 residues. CDR1 MNHEY and CDR2 SVGAGI come from the germline V gene. V lost 6 bases and J lost 3; bases outside the gene matches: 6. The CDR3 loop reads CASSRQGAWTDTQYF. The CDR3 DNA reads TGTGCCAGCAGCCGACAGGGGGCTTGGACAGATACGCAGTATTTT.